What follows are 14 T cell receptor beta chains derived from one specimen sequenced in a study of blood T cell repertoires in COVID-19. The repertoire was sequenced with immunoSEQ multiplex PCR; TCRdb's copy has only in-frame clones and lacks some. The data contain some 300,000 clones, about 82% of them seen just once; the ten biggest clones take up approximately 4.1%. The sample was peripheral blood. The receptors were gathered from a woman between 45 and 65 years old with active or convalescent COVID-19.

V is TRBV4-1 and J is TRBJ2-3; tentative D call: TRBD1 (5 bases). Per germline, CDR1 MGHRA and CDR2 YSYEKL. This CDR3 is built from 19 residues. Deletions cut 2 bases from V and 3 bases from J, with 24 bases between. The CDR3 DNA sequence: TGCGCCAGCAGCCAAAGATTTGGGGTAAGACAGAGGTGGACAGATACGCAGTATTTT. It translates to CASSQRFGVRQRWTDTQYF.

V usage is TRBV5-8 and J usage is TRBJ1-4, with 7 bases matching TRBD1. V shed 0 bases, J shed 4 bases, and the junction held 12 bases outside the gene matches. The CDR3 is made up of 18 amino acids. Germline CDR1 is SGHTS and CDR2 is YDEGEE. The CDR3 spells CASSLGDSAFASNEKLFF. CDR3 DNA: TGTGCCAGCAGCTTGGGGGACAGCGCCTTTGCGAGTAATGAAAAACTGTTTTTT.

The V call is TRBV5-1, the J call TRBJ1-4, with D unclear. V was trimmed by 0 bases and J by 8 bases, leaving 11 bases between them. The germline V gene has CDR1 SGHRS and CDR2 YFSETQ. The CDR3 loop spans 14 amino acids. DNA of the CDR3: TGCGCCAGCAGCTTGGACGGGGTTGAGGAAAAACTGTTTTTT. This encodes CASSLDGVEEKLFF.

The genes are TRBV7-2 and TRBJ2-7; D may be TRBD2 (5 bases). CDR3 length: 13 amino acids. V lost 0 bases and J 6 bases, leaving 9 bases between the germline ends. Per germline, CDR1 SGHTA and CDR2 FQGNSA. The CDR3 region is CASSLAGVPEQYF. The CDR3 nucleotides read TGTGCCAGCAGCTTAGCGGGAGTCCCCGAGCAGTACTTC.

The chain couples TRBV3-1 (or the pseudogene TRBV3-2) to TRBJ2-1, with D maybe TRBD2 (6 bases). Trimming removed 0 bases at V and 9 bases at J, with 15 bases between. The CDR3 has 15 amino acids. The germline V gene has CDR1 LGHDT and CDR2 YNNKEL (reference sequence). The chain's CDR3 is CASSQERERFSEQFF. CDR3 coding DNA: TGTGCCAGCAGCCAAGAACGGGAGCGGTTTAGTGAGCAGTTCTTC.

The chain carries TRBV10-3 and TRBJ1-3; 10 bases line up with TRBD1. CDR1 ENHRY and CDR2 SYGVKD come from the germline V gene. The CDR3 totals 18 residues. V lost 10 bases to trimming and J lost 0 bases; unmatched junction nucleotides: 15. The CDR3 region has the DNA TGTGCCACCCATCCGGGACAGGGGTTTTCTTTCTCTGGAAACACCATATATTTT. Translated: CATHPGQGFSFSGNTIYF.

V gene TRBV28 combines with J gene TRBJ2-3; tentatively, D is TRBD1 (6 bases). Looked up from germline, CDR1 is MDHEN and CDR2 is SYDVKM. CDR3 length: 15 residues. V dropped 3 bases and J dropped 3 bases, with 13 bases sitting between them. CDR3: CASSFQGRETDTQYF. CDR3 nucleotide sequence: TGTGCCAGCAGTTTCCAGGGGCGCGAAACAGATACGCAGTATTTT.

The genes are TRBV10-3 and TRBJ1-2; 7 bases are shared with TRBD1. Per germline, CDR1 ENHRY and CDR2 SYGVKD. The V gene end was trimmed by 5 bases and the J gene end by 1 base; junction bases not matched to a gene: 7. This CDR3 is built from 15 residues. The CDR3 DNA reads as TGTGCCATCAGTCCCTGGACAGGCCTTAACTATGGCTACACCTTC. Translation gives CAISPWTGLNYGYTF.

The rearrangement uses TRBV11-2 and TRBJ2-1, with TRBD2 identical over 10 bases. In germline, CDR1 is SGHAT, CDR2 FQNNGV. The CDR3 is 15 residues long. The junction had 12 bases not matched to a gene; V was cut back by 3 bases and J by 13 bases. Here the CDR3 reads CASSLSSGSPQRQFF. CDR3 coding DNA: TGTGCCAGCAGCTTGTCTAGCGGGAGCCCTCAGCGACAGTTCTTC.

V and J are TRBV4-1 and TRBJ2-1, with 9 bases matching TRBD1. J was trimmed by 2 bases and V by 1 base; bases with no gene match: 6. Germline CDR1 and CDR2: MGHRA and YSYEKL. CDR3 size: 17 residues. DNA for the CDR3: TGCGCCAGCAGCCAAGGTCTGCGGACAGGGGCCTACAATGAGCAGTTCTTC. This codes for CASSQGLRTGAYNEQFF.

This clone was counted only a few times. The rearrangement links TRBV29-1 to TRBJ2-1, with TRBD1 matching 7 bases. V shed 6 bases, J shed 4 bases, and the junction held 9 bases outside the gene matches. This CDR3 has 14 residues. Germline loops: CDR1 SQVTM, CDR2 ANQGSEA. The CDR3 loop is CSVAQGVMYNEQFF. The CDR3 region has the DNA TGCAGCGTGGCGCAGGGGGTTATGTACAATGAGCAGTTCTTC.

This rearrangement joins TRBV5-1 to TRBJ1-1; D is uncertain. Germline assignment: CDR1 SGHRS and CDR2 YFSETQ. The length of the CDR3 is 13 residues. Trimming removed 3 bases at V and 1 base at J, with 7 bases between. The CDR3 sequence: CASSSTPNTEAFF. The CDR3 nucleotides are TGCGCCAGCAGCTCGACACCGAACACTGAAGCTTTCTTT.

The V call is TRBV10-3, the J call TRBJ1-2; TRBD1 agrees at 9 bases. This CDR3 is 15 amino acids long. V lost 9 bases and J lost 5; bases outside the gene matches: 13. In germline, CDR1 is ENHRY, CDR2 SYGVKD. In DNA, the CDR3 is TGTGCCATAGGGGAACCGGGACAGGGTTTTTATGGCTACACCTTC. It encodes CAIGEPGQGFYGYTF.

The genes are TRBV4-2 and TRBJ1-5, with a tentative D call TRBD1 (6 bases). Trimming shortened V by 6 bases and J by 3 bases, and 12 bases separated the two germline ends. This CDR3 region has 14 residues. From germline, CDR1 is LGHNA and CDR2 YNFKEQ. The CDR3 nucleotides are TGTGCCAGCAGACCGACAGGATTCAATCAGCCCCAGCATTTT. Translation: CASRPTGFNQPQHF.